This entry lists 25 T cell receptor beta chains sequenced from one sample in a study of radiation and T cells in renal cell carcinoma. Specified time point: baseline pretreatment blood. Treatment meaning: 15 Gy SBRT to primary tumor, nephrectomy 4 weeks later. The method was immunoSEQ multiplex PCR; TCRdb's version includes in-frame clones alone and lacks a portion of them. The data contain about 59,000 clones, roughly three quarters of them singletons. The sample was blood, taken from a patient whose treatment included radiotherapy and nephrectomy. Receptor source: a man between 60 and 75 years old with renal cell carcinoma.

The V gene is TRBV6-5, the J gene TRBJ2-1, with D unresolved. The CDR3 is 12 residues long. Per the germline V gene, CDR1 is MNHEY and CDR2 is SVGAGI. V shed 7 bases and J shed 7 bases, with 11 bases lying between them. This CDR3 is CASNTGRNEQFF. CDR3 in DNA: TGTGCCAGCAATACTGGCAGAAATGAGCAGTTCTTC.

The chain links TRBV6-5 to TRBJ2-7; TRBD2 matches 9 bases. The CDR3 is made up of 15 amino acids. J gave up 5 bases and V 5 bases, and 10 bases lay outside the gene matches. Per the germline V gene, CDR1 is MNHEY and CDR2 is SVGAGI. The CDR3 loop is CASSLSSGGMNEQYF. CDR3 nucleotide sequence: TGTGCCAGCAGTCTAAGTAGCGGGGGTATGAACGAGCAGTACTTC.

The chain couples TRBV7-2 to TRBJ2-1; 9 bases are a match to TRBD2. V shed 5 bases, J shed 0 bases, and the junction held 14 bases outside the gene matches. The CDR3 totals 19 residues. Germline CDR1 reads SGHTA; CDR2 reads FQGNSA. CDR3 sequence: CASSPSRREGLSSYNEQFF. In nucleotides, the CDR3 is TGTGCCAGCAGCCCGTCGAGGCGGGAGGGCCTCAGCTCCTACAATGAGCAGTTCTTC. The variable domain in full, completed from reference TRBV7-2 and TRBJ2-1, reads GAGVSQSPSNKVTEKGKDVELRCDPISGHTALYWYRQSLGQGLEFLIYFQGNSAPDKSGLPSDRFSAERTGGSVSTLTIQRTQQEDSAVYLCASSPSRREGLSSYNEQFFGPGTRLTVL.

This chain links TRBV27 with TRBJ2-5; 9 positions match TRBD1. CDR3 length equals 15 residues. V was clipped by 4 bases and J by 1 base; unmatched bases: 4. Germline V gene sequence: CDR1 MNHEY, CDR2 SMNVEV (reference sequence). CDR3 protein: CASSSLGQGQETQYF. The DNA of the CDR3 is TGTGCCAGCAGTTCGTTGGGACAGGGCCAAGAGACCCAGTACTTC.

The V gene is TRBV5-1, the J gene TRBJ1-4; TRBD1 aligns across 9 bases. The ends lost 4 bases at V and 8 bases at J; junction bases unmatched: 9. The CDR3 consists of 15 residues. Germline loops: CDR1 SGHRS, CDR2 YFSETQ. The CDR3 here is CASSLGVQGAEKLFF. The CDR3 bases are TGCGCCAGCAGCCTGGGGGTACAGGGGGCGGAAAAACTGTTTTTT.

Comment on this clone: The same CDR3 is also encoded by other DNA sequences in this sample. The chain is built from TRBV7-9 and TRBJ1-5; a possible D gene is TRBD1 (5 bases). Germline V gene sequence: CDR1 SEHNR, CDR2 FQNEAQ (reference sequence). Trimming pared 4 bases from V and 0 bases from J, leaving 7 bases between. This CDR3 has 14 amino acids. The CDR3 loop reads CASSSGASNQPQHF. Here the CDR3 DNA reads TGTGCCAGCAGCTCCGGGGCTAGCAATCAGCCCCAGCATTTT.

The V and J genes are TRBV27 and TRBJ2-1; no definite D call. Trimming took 4 bases from V and 0 from J, leaving 7 bases between them. Germline V gene sequence: CDR1 MNHEY, CDR2 SMNVEV (reference sequence). The CDR3 is 14 residues long. The CDR3: CASSSLGSYNEQFF. The DNA for the CDR3 is TGTGCCAGCAGTTCCCTAGGCTCCTACAATGAGCAGTTCTTC.

The rearrangement joins TRBV18 to TRBJ2-5; D might be TRBD1 (5 bases). This CDR3 contains 14 residues. Looked up from germline, CDR1 is KGHSH and CDR2 is LQKENI. The ends were cut back, 0 bases at V and 2 bases at J, with 7 bases in the middle. This CDR3 is CASSPPPGQETQYF. CDR3 DNA: TGTGCCAGCTCACCACCCCCAGGGCAAGAGACCCAGTACTTC. Full variable domain (outside the CDR3, taken from reference TRBV18 and TRBJ2-5): NAGVMQNPRHLVRRRGQEARLRCSPMKGHSHVYWYRQLPEEGLKFMVYLQKENIIDESGMPKERFSAEFPKEGPSILRIQQVVRGDSAAYFCASSPPPGQETQYFGPGTRLLVL.

As regards this clone: The same CDR3 also results from other DNA sequences found in this sample. V usage is TRBV7-2 and J usage is TRBJ2-7; possibly TRBD1 or TRBD2 for D (5 bases each). CDR3 size: 13 residues. V lost 5 bases, J lost 6 bases, and 14 bases lay in between. Germline-derived CDR1 and CDR2 are SGHTA and FQGNSA. The CDR3 sequence: CASSLSRDGEQYF. In DNA form, the CDR3 reads TGTGCCAGCAGCCTAAGCAGGGACGGCGAGCAGTACTTC.

This rearrangement joins TRBV11-2 to TRBJ1-1; D remains ambiguous. Trimming left V 1 base short and J 8 bases short, with 14 bases between. Germline loops: CDR1 SGHAT, CDR2 FQNNGV. The CDR3 is 14 residues long. The CDR3 nucleotides read TGTGCCAGCAGCTTAGGGCAGGTCAACCCAGAAGCTTTCTTT. Protein: CASSLGQVNPEAFF. Variable domain in full (rest from reference TRBV11-2 and TRBJ1-1): EAGVAQSPRYKIIEKRQSVAFWCNPISGHATLYWYQQILGQGPKLLIQFQNNGVVDDSQLPKDRFSAERLKGVDSTLKIQPAKLEDSAVYLCASSLGQVNPEAFFGQGTRLTVV.

The CDR3 nucleotides are TGTGCCAGCAGTAAGGACAGAAGCTCCTACGAGCAGTACGTC. This encodes CASSKDRSSYEQYV. The V call is TRBV27, the J call TRBJ2-7, with TRBD1 as a possible D gene (6 bases). Between the trimmed V and J ends, which lost 5 bases and 0 bases, there was a span of 11 bases. Looked up from germline, CDR1 is MNHEY and CDR2 is SMNVEV (reference sequence). CDR3 length equals 14 residues.

The rearrangement uses TRBV5-6 and TRBJ2-5, with TRBD1 identical over 9 bases. The closer fit of TRBJ2-7 to the DNA end suggests the J call may be wrong. The germline gives CDR1 SGHDT, CDR2 YYEEEE. CDR3 length: 15 amino acids. DNA for the CDR3: TGTGCCAGCAGTCCTACCGGGACAGGGATCAACGAGCAGTACTTC. It translates to CASSPTGTGINEQYF.

V is TRBV5-6 and J is TRBJ1-4; D possibly corresponds to TRBD1 (6 bases). Germline-derived CDR1 and CDR2 are SGHDT and YYEEEE. This CDR3 comprises 14 residues. V was trimmed by 5 bases and J by 6 bases, leaving 14 bases between them. The CDR3 coding sequence is TGTGCCAGCAGTCCGGGGGCTAATGATGAAAAACTGTTTTTT. Translation: CASSPGANDEKLFF.

This sequence joins TRBV4-2 and TRBJ1-5; 8 bases map to TRBD1. V lost 0 bases to trimming and J lost 6 bases; unmatched junction nucleotides: 4. CDR3 size: 15 residues. Looked up from germline, CDR1 is LGHNA and CDR2 is YNFKEQ. The CDR3 reads CASSQDSGGGQPQHF. The CDR3 DNA is TGTGCCAGCAGCCAAGATTCAGGGGGCGGTCAGCCCCAGCATTTT.

The chain uses TRBV27 and TRBJ1-5; the D is unclear. V was cut by 10 bases and J by 3 bases, with 22 bases left in between. The CDR3 is made up of 16 amino acids. Germline loops: CDR1 MNHEY, CDR2 SMNVEV (reference sequence). CDR3 nucleotides: TGTGCCAACAGCGCCCAACAGAGCCACTTCAATCAGCCCCAGCATTTT. Translating it yields CANSAQQSHFNQPQHF.

The chain is built from TRBV11-3 and TRBJ1-5, with D unclear. V lost 4 bases to trimming and J lost 7 bases, with 11 bases between them. From germline, CDR1 is SGHNT and CDR2 YENEEA. This CDR3 comprises 13 residues. The CDR3 region is CASSSSGEQPQHF. The CDR3 bases are TGTGCCAGCAGCTCAAGCGGGGAGCAGCCCCAGCATTTT.

V and J are TRBV2 and TRBJ2-1, with D possibly called TRBD1 or TRBD2 (6 bases each). The V end lost 8 bases, the J end lost 7 bases, and 18 bases lay between the germline ends. The CDR3 is 14 amino acids. Germline V CDR1 and CDR2: SNHLY, FYNNEI. CDR3 nucleotides: TGTGCCAGCCTTCCTGGAGGGGGAAGGAATGAGCAGTTCTTC. It encodes CASLPGGGRNEQFF.

The V and J genes are TRBV11-2 and TRBJ2-7; D perhaps matches TRBD2 (7 bases). V was clipped by 1 base and J by 6 bases, with 10 bases between them. The CDR3 has 13 amino acids. The germline gives CDR1 SGHAT, CDR2 FQNNGV. CDR3 DNA sequence: TGTGCCAGCAGCTTAGGAAGGGGGGGCGAGCAGTACTTC. Translation gives CASSLGRGGEQYF.

The chain is built from TRBV18 and TRBJ2-7, with TRBD2 matching 14 bases. After removal of 6 bases from V and 2 bases from J, the junction contained 9 bases not matched to a gene. The CDR3 consists of 17 residues. Per the germline V gene, CDR1 is KGHSH and CDR2 is LQKENI. CDR3 sequence reads: CASSPGLAGGPTYEQYF. CDR3 bases: TGTGCCAGCTCCCCAGGACTAGCGGGAGGACCTACCTACGAGCAGTACTTC.

The chain combines TRBV6-5 with TRBJ2-1, with D possibly matching TRBD2 (5 bases). Germline V CDR1 and CDR2: MNHEY, SVGAGI. The CDR3 loop spans 15 amino acids. With 5 bases removed from V and 5 bases from J, the gap between germline ends came to 16 bases. This chain's CDR3 is CASSPESGSHNEQFF. The CDR3 region has the DNA TGTGCCAGCAGTCCCGAGTCGGGGTCACACAATGAGCAGTTCTTC.

The chain couples TRBV19 to TRBJ1-2; perhaps TRBD1 as D (6 bases). V lost 6 bases and J 7 bases, leaving 15 bases between the germline ends. The CDR3 runs to 13 residues. Looked up from germline, CDR1 is LNHDA and CDR2 is SQIVND (reference sequence). In DNA form, the CDR3 reads TGTGCCAGTAGAAAAAGGGGGGATGGTGGCTACACCTTC. Translating it yields CASRKRGDGGYTF.

The V and J genes are TRBV19 and TRBJ2-2, with D possibly called TRBD1 or TRBD2 (5 bases each). CDR1 is LNHDA and CDR2 is SQIVND in the germline V gene (reference sequence). Trimming shortened V by 7 bases and J by 4 bases, and 10 bases separated the two germline ends. This CDR3 spans 13 amino acids. This CDR3 is CASTTGLTGELFF. CDR3 bases: TGTGCCAGTACCACGGGGCTCACCGGGGAGCTGTTTTTT. Full variable domain (remainder filled in from reference TRBV19 and TRBJ2-2): DGGITQSPKYLFRKEGQNVTLSCEQNLNHDAMYWYRQDPGQGLRLIYYSQIVNDFQKGDIAEGYSVSREKKESFPLTVTSAQKNPTAFYLCASTTGLTGELFFGEGSRLTVL.

V usage is TRBV11-3 and J usage is TRBJ2-2; maybe TRBD2 (6 bases). The CDR3 totals 13 residues. Germline CDR1 and CDR2: SGHNT and YENEEA. V was cut by 5 bases and J by 5 bases, with 9 bases left in between. CDR3 nucleotides: TGTGCCAGCAGCGCGACTAGGACCGGGGAGCTGTTTTTT. Its translation is CASSATRTGELFF.

This clone was seen a few times. The rearrangement uses TRBV25-1 and TRBJ1-1; 8 positions match TRBD1. The germline gives CDR1 MGHDK, CDR2 SYGVNS. This CDR3 is 13 amino acids long. Unmatched junction bases numbered 0, after V lost 3 bases and J lost 3 bases. The CDR3 protein is CASSEDRDTEAFF. The CDR3 DNA reads TGTGCCAGCAGTGAGGACAGGGACACTGAAGCTTTCTTT.

This clone is deemed medium-sized (0.01 to 0.1%). The chain carries TRBV14 and TRBJ2-5; no reliable D call. CDR3 length equals 15 residues. With 1 base removed from V and 0 bases from J, the gap between germline ends came to 9 bases. Per the germline V gene, CDR1 is SGHDN and CDR2 is FVKESK. CDR3 sequence reads: CASSQGTDYQETQYF. CDR3 bases: TGTGCCAGCAGCCAAGGGACCGATTACCAAGAGACCCAGTACTTC. The full variable domain, its missing parts supplied by reference TRBV14 and TRBJ2-5, is EAGVTQFPSHSVIEKGQTVTLRCDPISGHDNLYWYRRVMGKEIKFLLHFVKESKQDESGMPNNRFLAERTGGTYSTLKVQPAELEDSGVYFCASSQGTDYQETQYFGPGTRLLVL.